The rows below give T cell receptor beta chains drawn from one sample of a study of blood T cells in healthy people across ages. TCRdb reprocessed the 5' RACE reads with MiXCR, giving one entry per CDR3 protein. The repertoire holds hundreds of thousands of distinct CDR3 sequences, with approximately 48% as singletons. Sequencing was done on a sample of blood. These receptors all stem from a man aged 55 to 69 in good health. The conserved cysteine and the conserved F or W are not part of the CDR3 here. Each record gives: V gene, CDR3 protein.

>TRBV20-1
SARDLGTGPGGYT
>TRBV20-1
SAPGTSSSQTQY
>TRBV6-5
ASSNNREGSQF
>TRBV9
ASSVGLAGTTYEQY
>TRBV4-3
ASSQDQAYTQY
>TRBV7-2
ASSPGTGELF
>TRBV29-1
SVESYPSEQY
>TRBV3-1
ASSWSAGGTEAF
>TRBV20-1
SAESEGRNTEAF
>TRBV25-1
ASSGLAEETQY